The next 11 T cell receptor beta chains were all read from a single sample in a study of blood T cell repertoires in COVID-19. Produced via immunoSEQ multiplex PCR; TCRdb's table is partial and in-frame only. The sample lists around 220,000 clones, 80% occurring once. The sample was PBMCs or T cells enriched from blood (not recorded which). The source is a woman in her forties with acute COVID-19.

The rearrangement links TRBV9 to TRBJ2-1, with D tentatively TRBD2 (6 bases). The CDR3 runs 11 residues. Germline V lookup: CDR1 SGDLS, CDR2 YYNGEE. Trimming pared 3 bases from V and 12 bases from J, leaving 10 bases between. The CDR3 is CASSGGTSQFF. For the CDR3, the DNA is TGTGCCAGCAGCGGCGGGACCTCGCAGTTCTTC.

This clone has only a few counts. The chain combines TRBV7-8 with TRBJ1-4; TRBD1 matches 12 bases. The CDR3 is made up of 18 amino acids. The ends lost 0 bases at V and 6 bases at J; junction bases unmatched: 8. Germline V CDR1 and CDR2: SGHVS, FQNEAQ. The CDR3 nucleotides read TGTGCCAGCAGCTTAGCGGGGACAGGGGGCCTTACGGATGAAAAACTGTTTTTT. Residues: CASSLAGTGGLTDEKLFF.

The CDR3 loop is CASSHYRDLLNEQYF. CDR3 in DNA: TGTGCCAGCAGTCACTACAGGGATCTTTTGAACGAGCAGTACTTC. The chain joins TRBV6-5 to TRBJ2-7; weak D call: TRBD1 (6 bases). Trimming removed 5 bases from V and 5 bases from J, with 19 bases in between. This CDR3 contains 15 residues. The germline V gene encodes CDR1 MNHEY and CDR2 SVGAGI.

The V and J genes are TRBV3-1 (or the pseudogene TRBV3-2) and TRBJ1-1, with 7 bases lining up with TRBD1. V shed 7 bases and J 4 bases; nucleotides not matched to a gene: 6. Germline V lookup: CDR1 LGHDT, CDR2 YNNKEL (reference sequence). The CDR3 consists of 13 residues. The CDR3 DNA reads TGTGCCAGCAACAACGACAGGGCCACTGAAGCTTTCTTT. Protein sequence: CASNNDRATEAFF.

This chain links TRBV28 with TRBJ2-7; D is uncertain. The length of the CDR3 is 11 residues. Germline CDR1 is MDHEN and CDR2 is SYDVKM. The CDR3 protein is CAAAAAYEQYF. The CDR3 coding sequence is TGTGCTGCGGCTGCCGCCTACGAGCAGTACTTC. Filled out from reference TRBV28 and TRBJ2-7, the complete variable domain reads DVKVTQSSRYLVKRTGEKVFLECVQDMDHENMFWYRQDPGLGLRLIYFSYDVKMKEKGDIPEGYSVSREKKERFSLILESASTNQTSMYLCAAAAAYEQYFGPGTRLTVT.

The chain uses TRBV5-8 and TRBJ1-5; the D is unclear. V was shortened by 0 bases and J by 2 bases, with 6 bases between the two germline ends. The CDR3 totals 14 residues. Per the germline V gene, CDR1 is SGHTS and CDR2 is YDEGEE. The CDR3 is CASSLEGGNQPQHF. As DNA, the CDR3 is TGTGCCAGCAGCTTGGAAGGAGGCAATCAGCCCCAGCATTTT.

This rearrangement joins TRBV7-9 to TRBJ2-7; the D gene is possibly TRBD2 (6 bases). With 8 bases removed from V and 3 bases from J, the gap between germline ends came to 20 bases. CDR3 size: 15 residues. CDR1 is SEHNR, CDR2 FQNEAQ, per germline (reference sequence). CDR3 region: CASSLVAGPNYEQYF. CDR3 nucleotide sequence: TGTGCCAGCTCCCTGGTTGCGGGGCCCAACTACGAGCAGTACTTC.

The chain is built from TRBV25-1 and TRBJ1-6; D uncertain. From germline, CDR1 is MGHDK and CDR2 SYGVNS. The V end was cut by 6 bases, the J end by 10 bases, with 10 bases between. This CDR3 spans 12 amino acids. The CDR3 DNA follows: TGTGCCAGCAGACAGTCTCGCTCACCCCTCCACTTT. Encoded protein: CASRQSRSPLHF.

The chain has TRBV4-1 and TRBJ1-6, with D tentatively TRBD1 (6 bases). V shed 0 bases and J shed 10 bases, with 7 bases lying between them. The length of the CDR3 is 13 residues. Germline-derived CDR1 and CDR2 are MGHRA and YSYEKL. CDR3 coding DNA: TGCGCCAGCAGCCAAGATGGGGGCTCACCCCTCCACTTT. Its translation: CASSQDGGSPLHF.

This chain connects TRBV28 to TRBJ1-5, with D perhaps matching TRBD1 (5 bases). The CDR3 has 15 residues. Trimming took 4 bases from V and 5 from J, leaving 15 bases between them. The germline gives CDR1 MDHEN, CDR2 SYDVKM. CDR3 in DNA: TGTGCCAGCAGTTCCTATCGAAAGGGGTATCAGCCCCAGCATTTT. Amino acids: CASSSYRKGYQPQHF.

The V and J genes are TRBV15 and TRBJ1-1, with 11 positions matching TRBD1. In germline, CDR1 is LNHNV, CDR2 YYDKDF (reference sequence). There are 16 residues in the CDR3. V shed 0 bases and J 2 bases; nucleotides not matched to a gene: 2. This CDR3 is CATSREDRGLNTEAFF. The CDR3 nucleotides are TGTGCCACCAGCAGAGAGGACAGGGGGCTTAACACTGAAGCTTTCTTT.